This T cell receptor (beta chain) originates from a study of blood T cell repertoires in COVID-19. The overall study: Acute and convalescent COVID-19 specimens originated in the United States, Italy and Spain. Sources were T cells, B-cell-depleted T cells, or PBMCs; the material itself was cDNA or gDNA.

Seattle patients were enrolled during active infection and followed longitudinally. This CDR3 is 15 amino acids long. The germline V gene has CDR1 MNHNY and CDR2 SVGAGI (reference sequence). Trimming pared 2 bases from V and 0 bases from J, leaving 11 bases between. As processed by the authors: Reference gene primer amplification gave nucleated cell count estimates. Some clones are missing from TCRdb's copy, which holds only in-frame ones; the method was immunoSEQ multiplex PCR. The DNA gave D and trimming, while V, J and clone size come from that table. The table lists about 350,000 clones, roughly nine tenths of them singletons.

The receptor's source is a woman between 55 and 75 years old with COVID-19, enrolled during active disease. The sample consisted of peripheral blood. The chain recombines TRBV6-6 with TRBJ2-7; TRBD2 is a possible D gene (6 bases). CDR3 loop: CASSYGGESSYEQYF. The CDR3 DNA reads TGTGCCAGCAGTTACGGCGGGGAGAGCTCCTACGAGCAGTACTTC.